This TCR beta chain was sequenced for a study of response to subunit inactivated influenza vaccine. Broader study findings: It was suggested by the authors that few new T cells are recruited by each seasonal influenza vaccination.

This clonotype was picked up a small number of times. The antigen remains undetermined. Germline assignment: CDR1 DFQATT and CDR2 SNEGSKA (reference sequence). V lost 0 bases and J 1 base, leaving 7 bases between the germline ends. The CDR3 totals 13 residues. From the RT-PCR reads, TCRdb called clonotypes with MiXCR, one entry per CDR3 protein. The table lists about 780,000 distinct CDR3 sequences, approximately 17% of them singletons. The sequences come from PBMCs from blood, collected roughly 5 days after vaccination. V usage is TRBV20-1 and J usage is TRBJ2-7, with D possibly TRBD1 on 5 matching bases. The clonotype comes from a man aged 50-59 years who received an inactivated influenza vaccine. The CDR3 spells CSARDRASYEQYF. In DNA, the CDR3 is TGCAGTGCTAGAGACAGGGCGTCCTACGAGCAGTACTTC.